This T cell receptor beta chain stems from a study of human T cells and chemical hapten exposure. The CDR3 has 14 amino acids. V lost 1 base and J lost 4, with 8 bases in between. Germline loops: CDR1 SEHNR, CDR2 FQNEAQ (reference sequence). TCRdb recomputed calls from the RACE reads with MiXCR, one row per CDR3 protein. The data hold about 360,000 distinct CDR3 sequences, with 4% to 5.5% observed a single time. This clonotype was detected only a few times. The antigen remains unidentified. Study observations and caveats: Compared to controls, expanded TCRs made significantly more large clusters of similar CDR3s.

The time point is: patch test 1, 2 weeks after DPC sensitization. The treatment here: therapeutic diphenylcyclopropenone sensitization with weekly scalp DPC. Non-pregnant alopecia patients aged 18 to 70, suitable for DPC therapy. The TCR originated in a woman in her forties or fifties with alopecia areata. Some clones in this sample may be carry-over from other donors' samples. The source was whole blood, collected in connection with sensitization to the hapten diphenylcyclopropenone (DPC). J is TRBJ2-1 and V is TRBV7-9, with a tentative D call TRBD2 (5 bases). The chain's CDR3 is CASSLGGYYNEQFF. CDR3 DNA: TGTGCCAGCAGCTTAGGAGGGTATTACAATGAGCAGTTCTTC.